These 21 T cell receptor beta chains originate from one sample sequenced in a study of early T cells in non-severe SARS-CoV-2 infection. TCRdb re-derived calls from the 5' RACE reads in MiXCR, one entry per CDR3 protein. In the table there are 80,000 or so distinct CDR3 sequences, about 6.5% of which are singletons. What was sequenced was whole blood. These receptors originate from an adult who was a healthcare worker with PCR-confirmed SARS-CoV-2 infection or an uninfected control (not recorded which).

The CDR3 nucleotides read TGTGCCAGCAGTATTGTCCTAGCGGACCAAGAGACCCAGTACTTC. Translated: CASSIVLADQETQYF. This chain connects TRBV28 to TRBJ2-5; TRBD2 agrees at 7 bases. V trimming: 5 bases; J trimming: 0 bases; junction bases outside the gene matches: 6. CDR1 and CDR2 from the germline V gene are MDHEN and SYDVKM. This CDR3 is 15 amino acids long.

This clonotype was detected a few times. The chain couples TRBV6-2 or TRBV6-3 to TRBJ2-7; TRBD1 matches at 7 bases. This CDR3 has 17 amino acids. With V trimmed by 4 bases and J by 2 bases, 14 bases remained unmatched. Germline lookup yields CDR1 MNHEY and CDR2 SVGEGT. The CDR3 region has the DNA TGTGCCAGCAGTTCTCCGTCCCGACAGGGTGGGACCTACGAGCAGTACTTC. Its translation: CASSSPSRQGGTYEQYF.

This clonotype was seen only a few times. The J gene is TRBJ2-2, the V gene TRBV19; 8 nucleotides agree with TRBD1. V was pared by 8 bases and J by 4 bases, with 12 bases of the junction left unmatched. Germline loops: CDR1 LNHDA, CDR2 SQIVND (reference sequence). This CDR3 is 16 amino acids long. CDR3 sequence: CASEFYGQGRTGELFF. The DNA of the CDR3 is TGTGCCAGTGAATTCTACGGACAGGGACGCACCGGGGAGCTGTTTTTT.

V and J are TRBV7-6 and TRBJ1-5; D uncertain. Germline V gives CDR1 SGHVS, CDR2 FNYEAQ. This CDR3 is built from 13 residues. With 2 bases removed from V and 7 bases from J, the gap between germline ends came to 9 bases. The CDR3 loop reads CASSLNPGQPQHF. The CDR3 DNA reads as TGTGCCAGCAGCTTAAACCCGGGGCAGCCCCAGCATTTT. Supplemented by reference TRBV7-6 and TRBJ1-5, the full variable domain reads GAGVSQSPRYKVTKRGQDVALRCDPISGHVSLYWYRQALGQGPEFLTYFNYEAQQDKSGLPNDRFSAERPEGSISTLTIQRTEQRDSAMYRCASSLNPGQPQHFGDGTRLSIL.

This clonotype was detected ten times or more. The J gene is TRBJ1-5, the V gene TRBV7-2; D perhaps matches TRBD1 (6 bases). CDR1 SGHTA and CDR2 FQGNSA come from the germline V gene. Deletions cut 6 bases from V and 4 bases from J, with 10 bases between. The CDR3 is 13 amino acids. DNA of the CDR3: TGTGCCAGCAGGCAGGGGCCAAATCAGCCCCAGCATTTT. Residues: CASRQGPNQPQHF.

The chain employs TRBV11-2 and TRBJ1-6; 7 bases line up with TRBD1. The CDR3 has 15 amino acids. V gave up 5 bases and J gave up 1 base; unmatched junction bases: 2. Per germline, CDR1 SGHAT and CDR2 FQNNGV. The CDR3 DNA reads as TGTGCCAGCAGCGGACAGGCTTCCTATAATTCACCCCTCCACTTT. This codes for CASSGQASYNSPLHF.

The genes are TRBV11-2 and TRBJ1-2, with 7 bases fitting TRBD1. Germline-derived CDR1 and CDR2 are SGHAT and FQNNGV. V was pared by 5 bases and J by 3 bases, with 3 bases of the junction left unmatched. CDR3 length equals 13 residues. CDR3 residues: CASSRGQYYGYTF. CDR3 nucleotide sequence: TGTGCCAGCAGCAGGGGACAGTACTATGGCTACACCTTC.

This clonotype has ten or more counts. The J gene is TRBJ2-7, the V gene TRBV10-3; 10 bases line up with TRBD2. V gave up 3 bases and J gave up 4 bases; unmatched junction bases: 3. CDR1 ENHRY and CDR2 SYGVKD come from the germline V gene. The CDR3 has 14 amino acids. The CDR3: CAISEDSGRYEQYF. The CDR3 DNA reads TGTGCCATCAGTGAAGATAGCGGGAGGTACGAGCAGTACTTC.

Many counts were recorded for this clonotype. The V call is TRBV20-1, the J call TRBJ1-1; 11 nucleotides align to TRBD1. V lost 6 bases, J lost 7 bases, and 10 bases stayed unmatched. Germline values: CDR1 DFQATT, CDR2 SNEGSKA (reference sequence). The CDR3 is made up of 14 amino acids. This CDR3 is CSAPTGQGENEAFF. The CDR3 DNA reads TGCAGTGCCCCAACGGGACAGGGGGAGAATGAAGCTTTCTTT.

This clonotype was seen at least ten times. The CDR3 sequence is CSAEGTPSSYNEQFF. In DNA, the CDR3 is TGCAGTGCGGAAGGGACGCCGAGCTCCTACAATGAGCAGTTCTTC. V gene TRBV20-1 combines with J gene TRBJ2-1, with D perhaps assigned TRBD1 or TRBD2 (5 bases each). Germline-derived CDR1 and CDR2 are DFQATT and SNEGSKA (reference sequence). The CDR3 is made up of 15 amino acids. Trimming pared 6 bases from V and 0 bases from J, leaving 15 bases between.

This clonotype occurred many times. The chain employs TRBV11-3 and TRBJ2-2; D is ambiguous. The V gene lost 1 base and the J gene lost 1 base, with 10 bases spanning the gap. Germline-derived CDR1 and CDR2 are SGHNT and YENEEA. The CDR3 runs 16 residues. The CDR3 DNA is TGTGCCAGCAGCTTAGGGCAGAACCAGAACACCGGGGAGCTGTTTTTT. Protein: CASSLGQNQNTGELFF.

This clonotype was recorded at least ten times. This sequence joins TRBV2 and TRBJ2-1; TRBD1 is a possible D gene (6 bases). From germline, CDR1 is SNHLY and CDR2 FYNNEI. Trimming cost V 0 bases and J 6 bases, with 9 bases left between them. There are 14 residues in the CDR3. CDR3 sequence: CASSEAGQRNEQFF. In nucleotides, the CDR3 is TGTGCCAGCAGTGAAGCGGGACAACGCAATGAGCAGTTCTTC.

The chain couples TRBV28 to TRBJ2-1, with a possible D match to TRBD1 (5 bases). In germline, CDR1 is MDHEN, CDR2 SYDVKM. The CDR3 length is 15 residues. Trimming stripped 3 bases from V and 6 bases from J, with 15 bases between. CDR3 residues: CASSLGRPSGNEQFF. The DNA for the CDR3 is TGTGCCAGCAGTTTGGGGCGGCCTAGTGGCAATGAGCAGTTCTTC.

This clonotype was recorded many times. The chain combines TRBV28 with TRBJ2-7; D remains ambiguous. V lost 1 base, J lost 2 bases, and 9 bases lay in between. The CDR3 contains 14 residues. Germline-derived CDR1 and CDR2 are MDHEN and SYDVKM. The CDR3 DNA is TGTGCCAGCAGTTTATCGGTTCGCACCTACGAGCAGTACTTC. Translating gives CASSLSVRTYEQYF.

The CDR3, as DNA: TGCAGTGCTAAACCCCCTAGCGCCAATTCCTACAATGAGCAGTTCTTC. Amino acid sequence: CSAKPPSANSYNEQFF. The chain recombines TRBV20-1 with TRBJ2-1; a possible D gene is TRBD2 (6 bases). Germline CDR1 and CDR2: DFQATT and SNEGSKA (reference sequence). V was pared by 4 bases and J by 1 base, with 17 bases between. The length of the CDR3 is 16 residues.

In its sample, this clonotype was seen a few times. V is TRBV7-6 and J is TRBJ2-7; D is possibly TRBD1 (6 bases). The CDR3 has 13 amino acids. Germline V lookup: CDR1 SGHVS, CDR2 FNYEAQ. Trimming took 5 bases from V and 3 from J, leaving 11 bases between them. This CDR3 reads CASSQNRDYEQYF. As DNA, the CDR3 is TGTGCCAGCAGCCAAAACAGGGACTACGAGCAGTACTTC.

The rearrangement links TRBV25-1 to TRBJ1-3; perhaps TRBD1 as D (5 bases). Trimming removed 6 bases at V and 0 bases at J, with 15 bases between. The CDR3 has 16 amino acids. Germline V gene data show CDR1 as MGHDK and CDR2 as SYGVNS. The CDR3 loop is CASSEAGTASGNTIYF. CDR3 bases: TGTGCCAGCAGCGAAGCCGGGACCGCCTCTGGAAACACCATATATTTT.

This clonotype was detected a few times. The CDR3 here is CASSYYGLAGPIAKNIQYF. CDR3 sequence (DNA): TGCGCCAGCAGCTATTACGGACTAGCGGGTCCGATAGCCAAAAACATTCAGTACTTC. The genes are TRBV5-1 and TRBJ2-4; 11 bases match TRBD2. Germline V gives CDR1 SGHRS, CDR2 YFSETQ. With V trimmed by 3 bases and J by 0 bases, 11 bases remained unmatched. This CDR3 has 19 amino acids. The variable domain in full, with the rest retrieved from reference TRBV5-1 and TRBJ2-4, is KAGVTQTPRYLIKTRGQQVTLSCSPISGHRSVSWYQQTPGQGLQFLFEYFSETQRNKGNFPGRFSGRQFSNSRSEMNVSTLELGDSALYLCASSYYGLAGPIAKNIQYFGAGTRLSVL.

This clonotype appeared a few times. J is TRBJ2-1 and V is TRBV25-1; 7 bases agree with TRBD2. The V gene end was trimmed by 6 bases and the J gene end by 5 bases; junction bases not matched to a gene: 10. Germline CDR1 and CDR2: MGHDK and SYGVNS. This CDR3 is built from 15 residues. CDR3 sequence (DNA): TGTGCCAGCAGACAGTCGGGAGGAGCCGACAATGAGCAGTTCTTC. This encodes CASRQSGGADNEQFF.

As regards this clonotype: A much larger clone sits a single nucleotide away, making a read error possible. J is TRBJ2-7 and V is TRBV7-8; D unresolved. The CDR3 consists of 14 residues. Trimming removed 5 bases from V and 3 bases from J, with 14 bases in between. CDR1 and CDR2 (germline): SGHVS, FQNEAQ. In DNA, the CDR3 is TGTGCCAGCAGCCTGGCCGGTGCATGCTACGAGCAGTACTTC. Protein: CASSLAGACYEQYF.

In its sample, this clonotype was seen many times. The CDR3 sequence is CASSRDYNEQFF. CDR3 DNA sequence: TGTGCCAGCAGCAGGGATTACAATGAGCAGTTCTTC. The J gene is TRBJ2-1, the V gene TRBV7-9; D gene unclear. The CDR3 sequence is 12 residues long. Trimming took 5 bases from V and 4 from J, leaving 6 bases between them. The germline CDR1 and CDR2 sequences are SEHNR and FQNEAQ (reference sequence). The complete variable domain, with remaining parts taken from reference TRBV7-9 and TRBJ2-1, reads DTGVSQNPRHKITKRGQNVTFRCDPISEHNRLYWYRQTLGQGPEFLTYFQNEAQLEKSRLLSDRFSAERPKGSFSTLEIQRTEQGDSAMYLCASSRDYNEQFFGPGTRLTVL.